The 16 T cell receptor beta chains below come from one sample, sequenced in a study of blood T cell repertoires in COVID-19. Profiling relied on immunoSEQ multiplex PCR, and the TCRdb table lists in-frame clones only, not all of them. The sample yields over 150,000 clones, roughly 78% seen once. Sequencing used peripheral blood. The receptors were gathered from a man at least 80 years old with acute or convalescent COVID-19.

In DNA, the CDR3 is TGTGCCAGCAGCCGAGACCCTCATGGGCCTGAAAAACTGTTTTTT. Translation gives CASSRDPHGPEKLFF. The J gene is TRBJ1-4, the V gene TRBV14; no definite D call. Trimming removed 4 bases at V and 7 bases at J, with 16 bases between. The CDR3 is 15 amino acids. Germline V CDR1 and CDR2: SGHDN, FVKESK.

The chain couples TRBV18 to TRBJ2-3; D unresolved. Deletions cut 6 bases from V and 1 base from J, with 17 bases between. The CDR3 has 16 amino acids. Per germline, CDR1 KGHSH and CDR2 LQKENI. The CDR3 DNA reads TGTGCCAGCTCCTTGAAGCCTGCCTCGGGCACAGATACGCAGTATTTT. This encodes CASSLKPASGTDTQYF.

The rearrangement links TRBV2 to TRBJ2-5; no definite D call. The germline V and J ends were trimmed by 11 bases and 2 bases, with 15 bases remaining between them. There are 13 residues in the CDR3. Germline CDR1 reads SNHLY; CDR2 reads FYNNEI. CDR3 coding DNA: TGTGCCCTAAAGCTGGCGGCACAAGAGACCCAGTACTTC. This codes for CALKLAAQETQYF.

This chain links TRBV28 with TRBJ1-1, with 7 bases lining up with TRBD1. This CDR3 contains 15 residues. V was clipped by 5 bases and J by 4 bases; unmatched bases: 10. CDR1 is MDHEN and CDR2 is SYDVKM in the germline V gene. The CDR3 region has the DNA TGTGCCAGCAGTGGGGCGGACAGGTTAAGCACTGAAGCTTTCTTT. This sequence encodes CASSGADRLSTEAFF.

CDR3 sequence (DNA): TGTGCCAGCAGGGTGATGGGACTTAACACCGGGGAGCTGTTTTTT. This sequence encodes CASRVMGLNTGELFF. This chain joins TRBV28 and TRBJ2-2, with D possibly being TRBD2 (6 bases). CDR1 is MDHEN, CDR2 SYDVKM, per germline. V lost 6 bases and J lost 2, with 13 bases in between. The length of the CDR3 is 15 residues. The complete variable domain, with remaining parts taken from reference TRBV28 and TRBJ2-2, reads DVKVTQSSRYLVKRTGEKVFLECVQDMDHENMFWYRQDPGLGLRLIYFSYDVKMKEKGDIPEGYSVSREKKERFSLILESASTNQTSMYLCASRVMGLNTGELFFGEGSRLTVL.

V gene TRBV7-2 combines with J gene TRBJ1-2; possibly TRBD1 for D (5 bases). The CDR3 totals 16 residues. With 1 base removed from V and 5 bases from J, the gap between germline ends came to 17 bases. Germline CDR1 is SGHTA and CDR2 is FQGNSA. CDR3 protein: CASSLVWRQTSYGYTF. The CDR3, as DNA: TGTGCCAGCAGCTTAGTATGGAGACAGACATCGTATGGCTACACCTTC.

The chain combines TRBV24-1 with TRBJ1-2; 11 nucleotides line up with TRBD1. Trimming at V came to 9 bases and at J to 8 bases, leaving 7 bases not matched to a gene. The CDR3 has 13 amino acids. Looked up from germline, CDR1 is KGHDR and CDR2 is SFDVKD. This CDR3 reads CATEPGQGGGYTF. CDR3 DNA: TGTGCCACCGAACCGGGACAGGGGGGCGGCTACACCTTC.

The gene calls are TRBV19 and TRBJ2-4; D is possibly TRBD1 (6 bases). V was trimmed by 7 bases and J by 0 bases, leaving 10 bases between them. The CDR3 spans 14 residues. Germline CDR1 LNHDA, CDR2 SQIVND (reference sequence). DNA of the CDR3: TGTGCCAGTAACCCGACAGGAGCCAAAAACATTCAGTACTTC. Translation: CASNPTGAKNIQYF. The variable domain in full, completed from reference TRBV19 and TRBJ2-4, reads DGGITQSPKYLFRKEGQNVTLSCEQNLNHDAMYWYRQDPGQGLRLIYYSQIVNDFQKGDIAEGYSVSREKKESFPLTVTSAQKNPTAFYLCASNPTGAKNIQYFGAGTRLSVL.

The CDR3 bases are TGTGCCAGCAGTATACTGTTCGACAGGGGCTCCTACAATGAGCAGTTCTTC. As protein: CASSILFDRGSYNEQFF. V usage is TRBV27 and J usage is TRBJ2-1; 8 bases are shared with TRBD1. Germline CDR1 MNHEY, CDR2 SMNVEV (reference sequence). J was trimmed by 0 bases and V by 5 bases; bases with no gene match: 9. The CDR3 consists of 17 residues.

This clone was detected only a few times. The chain couples TRBV12-5 to TRBJ1-1; tentative D call: TRBD1 (5 bases). The V and J ends lost 1 base and 3 bases respectively, with 15 bases between them. The CDR3 runs 16 residues. Germline V lookup: CDR1 LGHNT, CDR2 FRNRAP. The CDR3 DNA reads TGTGCTAGTGGTTTGGCCCTGGGGGGGTGGGACACTGAAGCTTTCTTT. This codes for CASGLALGGWDTEAFF.

This clone was seen only a few times. CDR3 nucleotide sequence: TGTGCCAGCAGCTTAGGACAGGGTTTGTACGTC. Protein sequence: CASSLGQGLYV. V is TRBV7-9 and J is TRBJ2-7; 7 bases match TRBD1. This CDR3 is 11 amino acids long. The germline V gene has CDR1 SEHNR and CDR2 FQNEAQ (reference sequence). Trimming took 1 base from V and 12 from J; bases not matched to a gene: 3.

The chain recombines TRBV27 with TRBJ1-3, with 7 bases aligning to TRBD1. CDR1 and CDR2 from the germline V gene are MNHEY and SMNVEV (reference sequence). There are 13 residues in the CDR3. With V trimmed by 6 bases and J by 7 bases, 6 bases remained unmatched. The DNA of the CDR3 is TGTGCCAGCAGCCACAGGGGCGGTAACACCATATATTTT. Translated, it gives CASSHRGGNTIYF.

V usage is TRBV24-1 and J usage is TRBJ2-5; D is perhaps TRBD1 (6 bases). V shed 7 bases and J shed 5 bases, with 10 bases lying between them. CDR3 length: 12 amino acids. CDR1 and CDR2 from the germline V gene are KGHDR and SFDVKD. Written as DNA, the CDR3 is TGTGCCACCAGCCAGGGGATGGAGACCCAGTACTTC. Translated: CATSQGMETQYF.

The chain links TRBV5-6 to TRBJ2-1, with D possibly matching TRBD1 (5 bases). Germline CDR1 and CDR2: SGHDT and YYEEEE. V was trimmed by 4 bases and J by 6 bases, leaving 8 bases between them. The CDR3 is made up of 12 amino acids. The CDR3 DNA sequence: TGTGCCAGCAGCCCAGGGTTCAATGAGCAGTTCTTC. Its protein product is CASSPGFNEQFF. The full variable domain, in which reference TRBV5-6 and TRBJ2-1 provide the parts outside the CDR3, is DAGVTQSPTHLIKTRGQQVTLRCSPKSGHDTVSWYQQALGQGPQFIFQYYEEEERQRGNFPDRFSGHQFPNYSSELNVNALLLGDSALYLCASSPGFNEQFFGPGTRLTVL.

The chain recombines TRBV7-6 with TRBJ2-7; D remains unclear. Germline loops: CDR1 SGHVS, CDR2 FNYEAQ. The CDR3 has 14 residues. V was pared by 1 base and J by 4 bases, with 11 bases between. The CDR3 nucleotides read TGTGCCAGCAGCTTAGAGAGGCCGGGTTACGAGCAGTACTTC. Translation: CASSLERPGYEQYF. The full variable domain, completed using reference TRBV7-6 and TRBJ2-7, is GAGVSQSPRYKVTKRGQDVALRCDPISGHVSLYWYRQALGQGPEFLTYFNYEAQQDKSGLPNDRFSAERPEGSISTLTIQRTEQRDSAMYRCASSLERPGYEQYFGPGTRLTVT.

This chain uses TRBV6-4 with TRBJ2-1; D is unresolved. V lost 0 bases to trimming and J lost 6 bases, with 3 bases between them. Germline loops: CDR1 MRHNA, CDR2 SNTAGT. CDR3 size: 12 residues. Here the CDR3 reads CASSDSRNEQFF. The CDR3 coding sequence is TGTGCCAGCAGTGACTCGCGCAATGAGCAGTTCTTC.